The 22 T cell receptor beta chains reported below all come from one sample, sequenced in a study of cytomegalovirus exposure and HLA in healthy donors. PCR primers comprised 60 Vbeta and 13 Jbeta primers. Generated by immunoSEQ multiplex PCR, the TCRdb table keeps only in-frame clones and is missing some. The sample has about 160,000 clones, 65% to 80% seen once. The sequenced material came from PBMCs. These receptors all come from a man aged 35 to 55 in good health and CMV-seronegative.

The chain employs TRBV18 and TRBJ2-3; the D is unclear. This CDR3 comprises 15 residues. Germline V gives CDR1 KGHSH, CDR2 LQKENI. V lost 3 bases and J 0 bases, leaving 10 bases between the germline ends. For the CDR3, the DNA is TGTGCCAGCTCACCTCTAGGTAGGAGCACAGATACGCAGTATTTT. This gives the protein CASSPLGRSTDTQYF.

The chain has TRBV5-4 and TRBJ2-7; 7 bases match TRBD1. CDR1 is SGHNT, CDR2 YYREEE, per germline (reference sequence). V was pared by 2 bases and J by 5 bases, with 4 bases of the junction left unmatched. There are 13 residues in the CDR3. In DNA, the CDR3 is TGTGCCAGCAGCTTTGACAGGGTCCACGAGCAGTACTTC. Protein sequence: CASSFDRVHEQYF.

This chain connects TRBV7-9 to TRBJ2-2; 7 positions agree with TRBD1. The trim removed 5 bases at V and 2 bases at J, leaving 8 bases unmatched. There are 16 residues in the CDR3. Germline CDR1 SEHNR, CDR2 FQNEAQ (reference sequence). As DNA, the CDR3 is TGTGCCAGCAGCCATCGGGGACAGATAAACACCGGGGAGCTGTTTTTT. Protein: CASSHRGQINTGELFF.

The chain couples TRBV21-1 to TRBJ1-1. TRBV21-1 is reported as a pseudogene. This CDR3 region has 11 residues. The CDR3 is CASSFPRGAFF. CDR3 DNA: TGTGCCAGCAGCTTTCCAAGAGGGGCTTTCTTT.

The CDR3 reads CASTASGRAIFEQYF. The DNA of the CDR3 is TGTGCCAGTACCGCTAGCGGGAGGGCCATTTTCGAGCAGTACTTC. The rearrangement links TRBV19 to TRBJ2-7; TRBD2 aligns across 12 bases. The V gene's germline CDR1 is LNHDA and CDR2 SQIVND (reference sequence). This CDR3 is built from 15 residues. Trimming cost V 7 bases and J 6 bases; bases outside gene matches: 10.

This clone was detected a few times. This chain connects TRBV18 to TRBJ2-7; the match to TRBD1 covers 9 bases. Germline-derived CDR1 and CDR2 are KGHSH and LQKENI. V shed 4 bases, J shed 4 bases, and the junction held 2 bases outside the gene matches. CDR3 length: 13 amino acids. CDR3 residues: CASSLGTGYEQYF. The CDR3 DNA sequence: TGTGCCAGCTCACTCGGGACAGGGTACGAGCAGTACTTC.

This chain uses TRBV5-1 with TRBJ2-7, with D maybe TRBD1 (6 bases). V lost 1 base and J 6 bases, leaving 17 bases between the germline ends. The CDR3 is made up of 15 amino acids. Germline CDR1 SGHRS, CDR2 YFSETQ. This chain's CDR3 is CASSLSDSVWGEQYF. The CDR3 region has the DNA TGCGCCAGCAGCTTGTCGGACAGCGTTTGGGGCGAGCAGTACTTC.

The CDR3 DNA reads as TGTGCCTGGAGTGGGGCTTATCCCCTCTCCTACGAGCAGTACTTC. Amino acids: CAWSGAYPLSYEQYF. This chain uses TRBV30 with TRBJ2-7; D gene ambiguous. V lost 1 base, J lost 0 bases, and 13 bases lay in between. Per germline, CDR1 GTSNPN and CDR2 SVGIG (reference sequence). This CDR3 is built from 15 residues. Drawing the rest from reference TRBV30 and TRBJ2-7, the complete variable domain is SQTIHQWPATLVQPVGSPLSLECTVEGTSNPNLYWYRQAAGRGLQLLFYSVGIGQISSEVPQNLSASRPQDRQFILSSKKLLLSDSGFYLCAWSGAYPLSYEQYFGPGTRLTVT.

DNA for the CDR3: TGTGCCAGCAGCTCGACCCTTGGGCTATCCGGACAGACCCCAGATACGCAGTATTTT. Translating gives CASSSTLGLSGQTPDTQYF. The V and J genes are TRBV28 and TRBJ2-3, with D maybe TRBD1 (6 bases). Trimming took 6 bases from V and 4 from J, leaving 29 bases between them. The CDR3 is 19 residues long. Germline V gives CDR1 MDHEN, CDR2 SYDVKM.

This CDR3 reads CASSYSTPPYEQYF. CDR3 bases: TGTGCCAGCAGTTACTCGACTCCTCCCTACGAGCAGTACTTC. The V call is TRBV6-5, the J call TRBJ2-7; no clear D gene. CDR1 and CDR2 from the germline V gene are MNHEY and SVGAGI. Trimming removed 0 bases from V and 2 bases from J, with 8 bases in between. This CDR3 region has 14 residues.

This clone was counted once. The chain joins TRBV2 to TRBJ1-1, with D perhaps matching TRBD1 (6 bases). The CDR3 sequence is 16 residues long. Germline CDR1 reads SNHLY; CDR2 reads FYNNEI. V gave up 6 bases and J gave up 3 bases, with 20 bases separating them. The DNA for the CDR3 is TGTGCCAGCAGGGGTCAGGGGCGTATTAGTGACACTGAAGCTTTCTTT. Translating it yields CASRGQGRISDTEAFF.

The chain recombines TRBV2 with TRBJ1-5; possible D gene TRBD1, 6 bases. The CDR3 totals 15 residues. The V end lost 5 bases, the J end lost 3 bases, and 14 bases lay between the germline ends. Germline V CDR1 and CDR2: SNHLY, FYNNEI. The DNA of the CDR3 is TGTGCCAGCAGTAAGGACAGTAATTCCAATCAGCCCCAGCATTTT. Its protein is CASSKDSNSNQPQHF.

The chain joins TRBV7-2 to TRBJ2-1; D is perhaps TRBD2 (5 bases). Trimming left V 5 bases short and J 8 bases short, with 16 bases between. Germline assignment: CDR1 SGHTA and CDR2 FQGNSA. The CDR3 length is 14 residues. The CDR3 loop reads CASSPGLAVDEQFF. Written as DNA, the CDR3 is TGTGCCAGCAGCCCTGGGCTAGCAGTAGATGAGCAGTTCTTC.

This clone has more than one count but fewer than ten. The chain links TRBV27 to TRBJ2-3, with D maybe TRBD2 (5 bases). CDR1 and CDR2 (germline): MNHEY, SMNVEV (reference sequence). Trimming pared 5 bases from V and 2 bases from J, leaving 8 bases between. The CDR3 covers 13 residues. The CDR3 DNA is TGTGCCAGCAGTGAGCGGTCCACAGATACGCAGTATTTT. Translating gives CASSERSTDTQYF.

This CDR3 is CASEETQYF. The CDR3 nucleotides are TGTGCCAGCGAGGAGACCCAGTACTTC. The V and J genes are TRBV5-8 and TRBJ2-5; no reliable D call. Germline CDR1 SGHTS, CDR2 YDEGEE. This CDR3 region has 9 residues. V shed 7 bases and J shed 5 bases, with 3 bases lying between them.

J is TRBJ2-3 and V is TRBV10-3; maybe TRBD2 (6 bases). The CDR3 is 13 residues long. Looked up from germline, CDR1 is ENHRY and CDR2 is SYGVKD. V was shortened by 3 bases and J by 6 bases, with 10 bases between the two germline ends. CDR3 loop: CAISDGGRDTQYF. The CDR3 nucleotides read TGTGCCATCAGTGATGGGGGGAGGGATACGCAGTATTTT.

The chain has TRBV19 and TRBJ2-1; 10 nucleotides line up with TRBD2. The CDR3 loop spans 15 amino acids. From germline, CDR1 is LNHDA and CDR2 SQIVND (reference sequence). V trimming: 7 bases; J trimming: 8 bases; junction bases outside the gene matches: 11. CDR3 DNA: TGTGCCAGTACCGTGCAGCGGGAGGGCCGAGATGAGCAGTTCTTC. This sequence encodes CASTVQREGRDEQFF.

Comments on this clone: One junction end does not reproduce the germline sequence, and a read error may be involved. The chain is built from TRBV7-9 and TRBJ2-5; 7 bases line up with TRBD2. Germline V gene data show CDR1 as SEHNR and CDR2 as FQNEAQ (reference sequence). This CDR3 has 14 residues. As DNA, the CDR3 is TGTTCCAGCAGCCAAGCGGGGCGGGCAGAGACCCAGTACTTC. It yields the protein CSSSQAGRAETQYF.

This clone appeared a single time. The chain carries TRBV6-6 and TRBJ2-7, with D perhaps matching TRBD1 (5 bases). CDR3 size: 15 residues. Germline V gene lookup returns CDR1 MNHNY and CDR2 SVGAGI (reference sequence). Trimming shortened V by 1 base and J by 5 bases, and 15 bases separated the two germline ends. CDR3 residues: CASSYLGQGMDEQYF. The CDR3 DNA is TGTGCCAGCAGTTACTTAGGTCAGGGAATGGACGAGCAGTACTTC.

V usage is TRBV7-2 and J usage is TRBJ2-5; D unresolved. The CDR3 spans 14 residues. With 5 bases removed from V and 1 base from J, the gap between germline ends came to 11 bases. The germline V gene encodes CDR1 SGHTA and CDR2 FQGNSA. The DNA for the CDR3 is TGTGCCAGCAGCGGAAGGCGAGGCCAAGAGACCCAGTACTTC. Its protein product is CASSGRRGQETQYF.

V usage is TRBV2 and J usage is TRBJ2-3; the D gene is possibly TRBD2 (5 bases). Germline V gene sequence: CDR1 SNHLY, CDR2 FYNNEI. V was cut by 7 bases and J by 1 base, with 9 bases left in between. This CDR3 is 13 amino acids long. CDR3: CASIQRGTDTQYF. In DNA form, the CDR3 reads TGTGCCAGCATCCAGAGGGGCACAGATACGCAGTATTTT.

This chain links TRBV6-1 with TRBJ2-1; D possibly corresponds to TRBD1 (7 bases). This CDR3 spans 13 amino acids. Between the trimmed V and J ends, which lost 5 bases and 6 bases, there was a span of 11 bases. The germline gives CDR1 MNHNS, CDR2 SASEGT. The CDR3 DNA reads TGTGCCAGCAGTAATCAGGGGGGCAATGAGCAGTTCTTC. Translating gives CASSNQGGNEQFF.